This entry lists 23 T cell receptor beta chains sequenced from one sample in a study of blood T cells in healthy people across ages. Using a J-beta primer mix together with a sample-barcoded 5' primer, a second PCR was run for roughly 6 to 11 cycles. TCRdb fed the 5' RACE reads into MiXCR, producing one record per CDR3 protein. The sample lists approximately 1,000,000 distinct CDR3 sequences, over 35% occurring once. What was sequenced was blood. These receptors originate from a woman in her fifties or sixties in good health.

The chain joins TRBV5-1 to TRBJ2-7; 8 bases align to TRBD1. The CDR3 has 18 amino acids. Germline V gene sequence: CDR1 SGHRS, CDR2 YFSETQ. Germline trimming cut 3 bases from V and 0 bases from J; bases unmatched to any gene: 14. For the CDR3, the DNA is TGCGCCAGCAGCTACTCAACGCAGGGCAGGGGGCTCTCCTACGAGCAGTACTTC. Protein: CASSYSTQGRGLSYEQYF.

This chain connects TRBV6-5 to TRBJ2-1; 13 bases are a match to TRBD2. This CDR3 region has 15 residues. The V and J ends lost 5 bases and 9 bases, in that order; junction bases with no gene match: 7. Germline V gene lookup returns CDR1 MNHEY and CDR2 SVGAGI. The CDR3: CASSTGGLAGPEQFF. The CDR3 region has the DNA TGTGCCAGCAGTACTGGGGGACTAGCGGGACCTGAGCAGTTCTTC.

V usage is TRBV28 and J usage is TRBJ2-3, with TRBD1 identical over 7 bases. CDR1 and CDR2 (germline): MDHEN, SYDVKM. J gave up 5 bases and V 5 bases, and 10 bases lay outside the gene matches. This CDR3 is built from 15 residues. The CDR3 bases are TGTGCCAGCAGTCCCCGACAGGGCTGGTTAGATACGCAGTATTTT. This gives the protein CASSPRQGWLDTQYF. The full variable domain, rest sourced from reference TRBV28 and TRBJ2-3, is DVKVTQSSRYLVKRTGEKVFLECVQDMDHENMFWYRQDPGLGLRLIYFSYDVKMKEKGDIPEGYSVSREKKERFSLILESASTNQTSMYLCASSPRQGWLDTQYFGPGTRLTVL.

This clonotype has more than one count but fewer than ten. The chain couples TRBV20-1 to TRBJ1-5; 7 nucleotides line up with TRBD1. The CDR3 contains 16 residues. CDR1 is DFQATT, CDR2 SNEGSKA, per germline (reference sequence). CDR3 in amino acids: CLRFGMEGASNQPQHF. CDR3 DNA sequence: TGCTTACGTTTCGGAATGGAGGGGGCGAGCAATCAGCCCCAGCATTTT.

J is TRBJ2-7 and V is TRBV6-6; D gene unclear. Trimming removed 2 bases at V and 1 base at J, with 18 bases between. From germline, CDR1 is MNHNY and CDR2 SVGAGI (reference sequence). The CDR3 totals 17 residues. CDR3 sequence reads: CASSYGPGGVGSYEQYF. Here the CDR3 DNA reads TGTGCCAGCAGTTACGGTCCGGGTGGGGTAGGATCCTACGAGCAGTACTTC.

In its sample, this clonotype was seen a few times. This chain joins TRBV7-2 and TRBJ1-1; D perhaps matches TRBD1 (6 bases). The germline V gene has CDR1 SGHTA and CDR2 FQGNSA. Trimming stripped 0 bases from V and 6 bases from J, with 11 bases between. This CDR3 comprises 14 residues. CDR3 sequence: CASSLARGASEAFF. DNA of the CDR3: TGTGCCAGCAGCTTAGCGCGGGGGGCGTCTGAAGCTTTCTTT.

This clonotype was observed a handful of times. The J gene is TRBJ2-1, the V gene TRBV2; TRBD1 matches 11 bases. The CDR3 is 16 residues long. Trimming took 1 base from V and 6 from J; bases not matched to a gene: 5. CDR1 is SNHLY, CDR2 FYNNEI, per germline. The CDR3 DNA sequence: TGTGCCAGCAGTGAAGAGGGGACAGGGGGACCCAATGAGCAGTTCTTC. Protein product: CASSEEGTGGPNEQFF. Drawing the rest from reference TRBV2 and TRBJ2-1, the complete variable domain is EPEVTQTPSHQVTQMGQEVILRCVPISNHLYFYWYRQILGQKVEFLVSFYNNEISEKSEIFDDQFSVERPDGSNFTLKIRSTKLEDSAMYFCASSEEGTGGPNEQFFGPGTRLTVL.

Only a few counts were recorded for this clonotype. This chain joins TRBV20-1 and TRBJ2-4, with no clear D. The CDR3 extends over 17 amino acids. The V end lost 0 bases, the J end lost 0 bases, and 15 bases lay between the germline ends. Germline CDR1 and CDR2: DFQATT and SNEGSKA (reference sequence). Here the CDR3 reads CSARDSGHIGAKNIQYF. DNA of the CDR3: TGCAGTGCTAGAGACTCCGGCCATATCGGAGCCAAAAACATTCAGTACTTC.

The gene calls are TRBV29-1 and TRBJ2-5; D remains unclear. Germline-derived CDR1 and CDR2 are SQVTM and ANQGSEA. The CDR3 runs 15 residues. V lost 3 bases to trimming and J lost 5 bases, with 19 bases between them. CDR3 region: CSVDPRAAYGETQYF. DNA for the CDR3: TGCAGCGTTGACCCCCGGGCGGCGTACGGCGAGACCCAGTACTTC.

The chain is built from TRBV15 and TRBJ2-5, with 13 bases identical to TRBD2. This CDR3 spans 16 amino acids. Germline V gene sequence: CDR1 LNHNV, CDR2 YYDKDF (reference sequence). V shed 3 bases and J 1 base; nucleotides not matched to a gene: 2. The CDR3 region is CATSSGTSGTQETQYF. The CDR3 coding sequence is TGTGCCACCAGCAGCGGGACTAGCGGGACCCAAGAGACCCAGTACTTC. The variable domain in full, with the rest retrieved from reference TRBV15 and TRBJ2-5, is DAMVIQNPRYQVTQFGKPVTLSCSQTLNHNVMYWYQQKSSQAPKLLFHYYDKDFNNEADTPDNFQSRRPNTSFCFLDIRSPGLGDTAMYLCATSSGTSGTQETQYFGPGTRLLVL.

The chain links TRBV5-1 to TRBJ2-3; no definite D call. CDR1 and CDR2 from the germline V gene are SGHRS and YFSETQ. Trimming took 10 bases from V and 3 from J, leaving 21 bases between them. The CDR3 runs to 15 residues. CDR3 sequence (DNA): TGCGCCGTTACGGTGGGTCGCCAAATAACAGATACGCAGTATTTT. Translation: CAVTVGRQITDTQYF.

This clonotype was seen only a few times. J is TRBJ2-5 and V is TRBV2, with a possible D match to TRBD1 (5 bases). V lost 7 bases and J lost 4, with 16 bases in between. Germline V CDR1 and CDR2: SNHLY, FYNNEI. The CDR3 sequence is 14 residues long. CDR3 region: CASMFSGALETQYF. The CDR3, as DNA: TGTGCCAGCATGTTTAGTGGGGCACTAGAGACCCAGTACTTC.

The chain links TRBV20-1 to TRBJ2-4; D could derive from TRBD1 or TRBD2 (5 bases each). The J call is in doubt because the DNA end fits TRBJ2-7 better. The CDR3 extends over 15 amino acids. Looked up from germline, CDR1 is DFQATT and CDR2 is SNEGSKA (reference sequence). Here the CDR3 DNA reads TGCAGTGCGACCGCCGGGACGACCGGGGCGGACGAGCAGTACTTC. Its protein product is CSATAGTTGADEQYF.

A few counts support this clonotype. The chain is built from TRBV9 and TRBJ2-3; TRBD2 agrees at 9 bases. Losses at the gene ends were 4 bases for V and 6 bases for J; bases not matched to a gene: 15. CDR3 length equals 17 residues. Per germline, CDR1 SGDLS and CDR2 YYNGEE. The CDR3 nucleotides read TGTGCCAGCAGCCCAGGAGGGTTAGCGGGAGTTTTGGATACGCAGTATTTT. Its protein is CASSPGGLAGVLDTQYF.

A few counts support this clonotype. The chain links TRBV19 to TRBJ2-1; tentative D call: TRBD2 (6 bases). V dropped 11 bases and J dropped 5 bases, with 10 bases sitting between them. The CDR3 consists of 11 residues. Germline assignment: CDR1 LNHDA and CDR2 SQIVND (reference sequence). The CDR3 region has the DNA TGTGCCGCGGGAAGGGACAATGAGCAGTTCTTC. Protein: CAAGRDNEQFF.

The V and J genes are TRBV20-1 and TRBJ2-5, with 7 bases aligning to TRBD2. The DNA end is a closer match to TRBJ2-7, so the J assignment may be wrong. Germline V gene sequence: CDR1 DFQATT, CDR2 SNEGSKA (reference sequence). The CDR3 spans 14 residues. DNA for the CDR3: TGCAGTGCTAGAACACCTAGCGGAGCGTACGAGCAGTACTTC. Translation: CSARTPSGAYEQYF.

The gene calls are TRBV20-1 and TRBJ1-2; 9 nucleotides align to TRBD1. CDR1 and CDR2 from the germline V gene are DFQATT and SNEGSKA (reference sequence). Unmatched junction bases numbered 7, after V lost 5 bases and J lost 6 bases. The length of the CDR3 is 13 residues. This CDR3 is CSAEGQGKDGYTF. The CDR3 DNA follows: TGCAGTGCTGAGGGACAGGGTAAAGATGGCTACACCTTC.

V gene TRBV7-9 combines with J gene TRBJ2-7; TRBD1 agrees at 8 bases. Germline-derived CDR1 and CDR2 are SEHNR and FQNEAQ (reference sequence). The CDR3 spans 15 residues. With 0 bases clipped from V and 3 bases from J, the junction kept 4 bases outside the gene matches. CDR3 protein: CASSLATGADYEQYF. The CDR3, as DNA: TGTGCCAGCAGCTTAGCGACAGGGGCCGACTACGAGCAGTACTTC.

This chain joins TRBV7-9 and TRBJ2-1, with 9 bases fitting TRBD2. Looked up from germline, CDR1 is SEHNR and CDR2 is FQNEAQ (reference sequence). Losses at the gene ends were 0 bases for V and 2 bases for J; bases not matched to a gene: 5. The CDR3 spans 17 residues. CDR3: CASSLARSGSTYNEQFF. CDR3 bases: TGTGCCAGCAGCTTAGCTCGTAGCGGGAGTACCTACAATGAGCAGTTCTTC.

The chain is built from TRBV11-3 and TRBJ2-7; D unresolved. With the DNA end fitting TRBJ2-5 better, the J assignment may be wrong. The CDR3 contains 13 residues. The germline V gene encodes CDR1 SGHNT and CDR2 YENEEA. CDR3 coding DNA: TGTGCCAGCAGCTCCCGAGAATGGGGGACCCAGTACTTC. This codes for CASSSREWGTQYF.

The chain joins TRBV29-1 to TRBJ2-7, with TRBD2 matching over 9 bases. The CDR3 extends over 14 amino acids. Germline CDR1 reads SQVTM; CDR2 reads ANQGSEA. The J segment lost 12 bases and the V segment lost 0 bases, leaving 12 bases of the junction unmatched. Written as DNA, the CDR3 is TGCAGCGTTGAAGAGGGGGTAGCGGGAGCTCAGCGGTACTTC. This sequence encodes CSVEEGVAGAQRYF.

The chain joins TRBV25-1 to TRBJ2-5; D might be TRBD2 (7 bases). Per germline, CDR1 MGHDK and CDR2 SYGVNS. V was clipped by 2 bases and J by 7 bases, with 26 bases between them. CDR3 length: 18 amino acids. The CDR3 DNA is TGTGCCAGCAGTGAACACAGGGCGGGAGATGTATGGCGGGGGACCCAGTACTTC. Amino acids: CASSEHRAGDVWRGTQYF.

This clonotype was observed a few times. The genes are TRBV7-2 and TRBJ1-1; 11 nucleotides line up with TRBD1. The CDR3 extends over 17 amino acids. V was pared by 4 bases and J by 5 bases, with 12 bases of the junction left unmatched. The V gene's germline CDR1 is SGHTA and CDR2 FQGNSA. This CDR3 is CASSSRTGGLGVTEAFF. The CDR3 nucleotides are TGTGCCAGCAGCTCGCGGACAGGGGGCCTGGGAGTTACTGAAGCTTTCTTT.